Listed here are 14 T cell receptor beta chains from one sample, sequenced in a study of blood T cell repertoires in COVID-19. The table came from immunoSEQ multiplex PCR; TCRdb's copy has only in-frame clones and leaves some out. The sample carries about 170,000 clones, 88% recorded once. Specimen: peripheral blood. These receptors were collected from a man aged 45-60 years who had recovered from COVID-19.

This chain joins TRBV7-3 and TRBJ1-1; TRBD1 aligns across 11 bases. The CDR3 is made up of 15 amino acids. Germline CDR1 reads SGHTA; CDR2 reads FQGTGA. V trimming: 6 bases; J trimming: 3 bases; junction bases outside the gene matches: 6. Here the CDR3 reads CASRRDRGVYTEAFF. CDR3 coding DNA: TGTGCCAGCAGAAGGGACAGGGGGGTGTACACTGAAGCTTTCTTT.

This chain connects TRBV25-1 to TRBJ1-4, with TRBD1 as a possible D gene (6 bases). Between the trimmed V and J ends, which lost 5 bases and 2 bases, there was a span of 15 bases. The CDR3 is made up of 16 amino acids. Looked up from germline, CDR1 is MGHDK and CDR2 is SYGVNS. The CDR3 here is CASSYNTGSTNEKLFF. The CDR3 nucleotides read TGTGCCAGCAGTTACAACACAGGGTCGACTAATGAAAAACTGTTTTTT.

J is TRBJ2-7 and V is TRBV27; 10 bases are a match to TRBD2. Germline CDR1 MNHEY, CDR2 SMNVEV (reference sequence). The trim removed 5 bases at V and 6 bases at J, leaving 7 bases unmatched. The CDR3 covers 14 residues. The CDR3 DNA follows: TGTGCCAGCAGTCCAAGCGGGGGGGCCCGCGAGCAGTACTTC. This codes for CASSPSGGAREQYF.

This chain connects TRBV6-1 to TRBJ1-1, with D possibly matching TRBD1 (5 bases). The CDR3 loop spans 15 amino acids. Trimming left V 2 bases short and J 2 bases short, with 12 bases between. Germline V gene lookup returns CDR1 MNHNS and CDR2 SASEGT. In DNA form, the CDR3 reads TGTGCCAGCAGTGAAAGGAGGGACTCTAACACTGAAGCTTTCTTT. The encoded protein is CASSERRDSNTEAFF.

The chain uses TRBV27 and TRBJ1-2; TRBD1 matches 7 bases. J lost 9 bases, V lost 4 bases, and 5 bases had no gene match. The CDR3 is 12 amino acids. Germline assignment: CDR1 MNHEY and CDR2 SMNVEV (reference sequence). CDR3 sequence reads: CASSSTTGSYTF. CDR3 DNA sequence: TGTGCCAGCAGTTCTACGACAGGGAGCTACACCTTC.

The rearrangement uses TRBV5-1 and TRBJ2-2, with D tentatively TRBD1 (6 bases). The length of the CDR3 is 15 residues. Trimming cost V 3 bases and J 5 bases, with 14 bases left between them. Germline assignment: CDR1 SGHRS and CDR2 YFSETQ. The CDR3 region is CASSSPAGETGELFF. The CDR3 nucleotides are TGCGCCAGCAGCTCCCCGGCAGGGGAGACCGGGGAGCTGTTTTTT.

V usage is TRBV7-2 and J usage is TRBJ1-2; D gene uncertain. With 0 bases removed from V and 1 base from J, the gap between germline ends came to 6 bases. Germline CDR1 is SGHTA and CDR2 is FQGNSA. The CDR3 has 14 amino acids. CDR3 sequence reads: CASSLARSNYGYTF. CDR3 sequence (DNA): TGTGCCAGCAGCTTAGCACGCAGTAACTATGGCTACACCTTC.

The chain joins TRBV6-6 to TRBJ1-6; D perhaps matches TRBD1 (5 bases). Between the trimmed V and J ends, which lost 5 bases and 10 bases, there was a span of 18 bases. Germline V lookup: CDR1 MNHNY, CDR2 SVGAGI (reference sequence). The CDR3 has 15 residues. The CDR3 coding sequence is TGTGCCAGCAGTCCCCCCGGGGGTGGAGGGTCACCCCTCCACTTT. Translated: CASSPPGGGGSPLHF.

J is TRBJ1-2 and V is TRBV19, with D possibly matching TRBD1 (5 bases). The length of the CDR3 is 13 residues. Trimming left V 4 bases short and J 5 bases short, with 11 bases between. Germline V gene data show CDR1 as LNHDA and CDR2 as SQIVND (reference sequence). The CDR3 nucleotides are TGTGCCAGTAGTAACGCGGCAGGGTATGGCTACACCTTC. Translating gives CASSNAAGYGYTF.

V gene TRBV24-1 combines with J gene TRBJ1-5; D unclear. There are 13 residues in the CDR3. Per germline, CDR1 KGHDR and CDR2 SFDVKD. Trimming pared 8 bases from V and 3 bases from J, leaving 10 bases between. The CDR3 region is CATNSETNQPQHF. The CDR3 bases are TGTGCCACCAATTCAGAAACCAATCAGCCCCAGCATTTT.

This clone was counted a single time. This sequence joins TRBV19 and TRBJ2-5; 9 nucleotides align to TRBD2. The CDR3 has 15 residues. Germline values: CDR1 LNHDA, CDR2 SQIVND (reference sequence). V dropped 5 bases and J dropped 4; count of bases not matched to a gene: 8. CDR3 nucleotide sequence: TGTGCCAGTAGTCCCCCGGGGACTAGCAGAGAGACCCAGTACTTC. Protein sequence: CASSPPGTSRETQYF.

V is TRBV19 and J is TRBJ2-1; tentatively, D is TRBD1 (6 bases). Germline V gene lookup returns CDR1 LNHDA and CDR2 SQIVND (reference sequence). This CDR3 has 13 residues. The germline V and J ends were trimmed by 6 bases and 4 bases, with 10 bases remaining between them. CDR3 sequence reads: CASSRQEYNEQFF. CDR3 nucleotides: TGTGCCAGTAGCCGACAGGAATACAATGAGCAGTTCTTC.

This clone was seen a single time. The chain joins TRBV7-4 to TRBJ1-1; D ambiguous. With 5 bases removed from V and 1 base from J, the gap between germline ends came to 23 bases. In germline, CDR1 is SGHVT, CDR2 SQSDAQ. This CDR3 spans 18 amino acids. The CDR3 coding sequence is TGTGCCAGCAGCCGTAACCGTGGCAGGCTAATGACGAACACTGAAGCTTTCTTT. This encodes CASSRNRGRLMTNTEAFF.

With respect to this clone: Additional DNA sequences in this sample encode the identical CDR3. The rearrangement links TRBV18 to TRBJ2-1; the match to TRBD2 covers 10 bases. The CDR3 sequence is 15 residues long. CDR1 KGHSH and CDR2 LQKENI come from the germline V gene. V shed 3 bases, J shed 4 bases, and the junction held 3 bases outside the gene matches. The CDR3 DNA is TGTGCCAGCTCACCTAGGACTAGCGGTTACAATGAGCAGTTCTTC. The encoded protein is CASSPRTSGYNEQFF. The complete variable domain, with remaining parts taken from reference TRBV18 and TRBJ2-1, reads NAGVMQNPRHLVRRRGQEARLRCSPMKGHSHVYWYRQLPEEGLKFMVYLQKENIIDESGMPKERFSAEFPKEGPSILRIQQVVRGDSAAYFCASSPRTSGYNEQFFGPGTRLTVL.